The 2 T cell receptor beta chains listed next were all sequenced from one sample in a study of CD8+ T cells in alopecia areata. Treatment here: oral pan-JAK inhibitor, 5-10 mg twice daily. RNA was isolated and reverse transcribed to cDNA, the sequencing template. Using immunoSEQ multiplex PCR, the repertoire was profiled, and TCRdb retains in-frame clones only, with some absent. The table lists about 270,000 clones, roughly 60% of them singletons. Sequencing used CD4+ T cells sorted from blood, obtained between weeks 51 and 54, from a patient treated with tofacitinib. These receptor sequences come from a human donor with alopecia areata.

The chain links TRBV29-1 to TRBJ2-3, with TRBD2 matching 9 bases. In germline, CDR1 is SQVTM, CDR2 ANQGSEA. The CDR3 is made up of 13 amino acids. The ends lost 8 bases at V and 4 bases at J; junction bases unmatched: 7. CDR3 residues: CSFQAGGPDTQYF. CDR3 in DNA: TGCAGCTTTCAAGCGGGGGGCCCAGATACGCAGTATTTT.

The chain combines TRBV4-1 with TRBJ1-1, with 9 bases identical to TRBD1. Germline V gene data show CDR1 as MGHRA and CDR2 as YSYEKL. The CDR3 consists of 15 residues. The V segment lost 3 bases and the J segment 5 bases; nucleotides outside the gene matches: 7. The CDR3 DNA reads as TGCGCCAGCAGCCACTCCGGGACAGGGCTTACTGAAGCTTTCTTT. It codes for CASSHSGTGLTEAFF.